These T cell receptor beta chains were read from a single sample in a study of PD-L1 blockade in urothelial cancer. Assay: immunoSEQ multiplex PCR; the TCRdb copy retains only in-frame clones and omits some. Among 35,000 to 45,000 clones listed, roughly a third were seen once. Sequencing used tumor tissue, obtained before atezolizumab (anti-PD-L1) treatment. All receptors come from a man aged 55 to 70 with urothelial cancer. The CDR3 runs from the conserved cysteine through the conserved F or W. D genes are given only for firm matches. Rows give clone size only sometimes, using once, few, many, or a class for an expanded clone.

size | J | length | V | D | DNA | CDR3
NA | TRBJ1-2 | 12 | TRBV6-8 | NA | TGTGCCAGCCTGGGGGGGGCCCGTGGCTACACCTTC | CASLGGARGYTF
NA | TRBJ1-2 | 14 | TRBV18 | TRBD1 | TGTGCCAGCTCACAAACAACAGGGGAGATGGGCTACACCTTC | CASSQTTGEMGYTF
NA | TRBJ2-2 | 15 | TRBV9 | NA | TGTGCCAGCAGCCTCACAACAGGGAACACCGGGGAGCTGTTTTTT | CASSLTTGNTGELFF
few | TRBJ2-7 | 13 | TRBV27 | TRBD1 | TGTGCCAGCAGGACGGACAGGGGGCTGGAGCAGTACTTC | CASRTDRGLEQYF
NA | TRBJ1-2 | 14 | TRBV7-1 | NA | TGTGCCAGCAGCCCATCCAGGGTTGGGGATGGCTACACCTTC | CASSPSRVGDGYTF
NA | TRBJ1-2 | 14 | TRBV18 | NA | TGTGCCAGCTCACCACCAGTAGAACTCAATGGCTACACCTTC | CASSPPVELNGYTF
few | TRBJ2-7 | 17 | TRBV6-8 | TRBD1 | TGTGCCACGAGGGGACAGGGGGCGCCGACTAAGAGGTACGAGCAGTACTTC | CATRGQGAPTKRYEQYF
NA | TRBJ2-2 | 15 | TRBV18 | NA | TGTGCCAGCTCAGCCCAGAGAGGGGACACCGGGGAGCTGTTTTTT | CASSAQRGDTGELFF
NA | TRBJ1-1 | 15 | TRBV14 | NA | TGTGCCAGCAGCCAAGCTCGAGGGCCGAACACTGAAGCTTTCTTT | CASSQARGPNTEAFF
many | TRBJ2-7 | 15 | TRBV6-8 | NA | TGTGCCAGCAGTACACCCCGGGGTAGCTCCTACGAGCAGTACTTC | CASSTPRGSSYEQYF
NA | TRBJ1-2 | 16 | TRBV7-5 | NA | TGTGCCAGCAGACCCTATACAGGCAATAGGGACTATGGCTACACCTTC | CASRPYTGNRDYGYTF
NA | TRBJ2-3 | 12 | TRBV28 | NA | TGTGCCAGCAGTTTAATCACAGATACGCAGTATTTT | CASSLITDTQYF
few | TRBJ2-7 | 15 | TRBV11-3 | TRBD1 | TGTGCCAGCAGCCGCGCCGGGACAGGGGTGGGCGAGCAGTACTTC | CASSRAGTGVGEQYF
NA | TRBJ2-3 | 12 | TRBV29-1 | NA | TGCAGCGTTGATCTTTCCTCGGATACGCAGTATTTT | CSVDLSSDTQYF
NA | TRBJ1-1 | 15 | TRBV6-8 | TRBD1 | TGTGCCAGCAGGGACGACAGGGCGACGAACACTGAAGCTTTCTTT | CASRDDRATNTEAFF
NA | TRBJ1-4 | 14 | TRBV18 | TRBD1 | TGTGCCAGCTCAACACAGGGGGTGAATGAAAAACTGTTTTTT | CASSTQGVNEKLFF
once | TRBJ2-1 | 16 | TRBV5-1 | NA | TGCGCCAGCAGCGGCGGGACTTTCACACCCTACAATGAGCAGTTCTTC | CASSGGTFTPYNEQFF
few | TRBJ2-6 | 15 | TRBV6-8 | NA | TGTGCCAGCAGTGGGCTGGGTTCCGGGGCCAACGTCCTGACTTTC | CASSGLGSGANVLTF
once | TRBJ1-5 | 15 | TRBV18 | NA | TGTGCCAGCTCACCACCGCCTGAGGGCAATCAGCCCCAGCATTTT | CASSPPPEGNQPQHF
few | TRBJ2-3 | 13 | TRBV6-8 | NA | TGTGCCAGCACCAGGGATCGGGCAGATACGCAGTATTTT | CASTRDRADTQYF
NA | TRBJ1-1 | 13 | TRBV19 | NA | TGTGCCAGTAGCTCTGACCCGAACACTGAAGCTTTCTTT | CASSSDPNTEAFF
NA | TRBJ2-1 | 14 | TRBV19 | TRBD2 | TGTGCCAGTAGTATCCGGGAGGGCCATTCTGAGCAGTTCTTC | CASSIREGHSEQFF